This T cell receptor (beta chain) was captured in a study of shared clonotypes between healthy human individuals. Whole-study findings and limits: Blood alone was sampled, and tissue repertoires likely differ.

Notes on this clone: Its cognate antigen is unknown.

The authors distributed each subset's genomic DNA evenly over several immunoSEQ plates. Sequenced by immunoSEQ multiplex PCR; TCRdb stores in-frame clones only, minus some. The sample shows more than 2,000,000 clones, about 92% of them seen only once. V lost 10 bases and J 1 base, leaving 7 bases between the germline ends. The germline gives CDR1 MNHNS, CDR2 SASEGT. CDR3 size: 11 residues. Sample: naive CD4+ T cells from PBMCs. The subset is: CD45RA+ positively selected. This clonotype originated in a man aged 18 to 29 in good health. Some clones in this sample may be carry-over from other donors' samples. The genes are TRBV6-1 and TRBJ1-1; D ambiguous. CDR3 residues: CAIAGNTEAFF. CDR3 nucleotide sequence: TGTGCCATCGCGGGGAACACTGAAGCTTTCTTT.